The 17 T cell receptor beta chains presented below share a single source sample, sequenced in a study of T cells in narcolepsy. Produced via immunoSEQ multiplex PCR; TCRdb's table is partial and in-frame only. This sample carries about 40,000 clones, around 88% of them seen once, and the ten largest clones take 1% to 1.5%. Specimen: CD45RA- memory CD4+ T cells from PBMCs. The origin of the receptors is a human donor with narcolepsy.

This chain links TRBV7-3 with TRBJ2-1; 8 bases fit TRBD2. The CDR3 has 12 amino acids. Germline CDR1 is SGHTA and CDR2 is FQGTGA. V lost 6 bases, J lost 7 bases, and 2 bases stayed unmatched. Here the CDR3 DNA reads TGTGCCAGCAGGAGCGGGGGAAATGAGCAGTTCTTC. This gives the protein CASRSGGNEQFF.

The chain has TRBV29-1 and TRBJ1-5; D is possibly TRBD1 (5 bases). The V and J ends lost 7 bases and 3 bases respectively, with 13 bases between them. The CDR3 is 13 residues long. Germline assignment: CDR1 SQVTM and CDR2 ANQGSEA. DNA of the CDR3: TGCAGCGCGGCCCAGGGTACCAATCAGCCCCAGCATTTT. The encoded protein is CSAAQGTNQPQHF. Full variable domain (outside the CDR3, taken from reference TRBV29-1 and TRBJ1-5): SAVISQKPSRDICQRGTSLTIQCQVDSQVTMMFWYRQQPGQSLTLIATANQGSEATYESGFVIDKFPISRPNLTFSTLTVSNMSPEDSSIYLCSAAQGTNQPQHFGDGTRLSIL.

The J gene is TRBJ2-7, the V gene TRBV19, with 15 bases lining up with TRBD2. CDR1 and CDR2 from the germline V gene are LNHDA and SQIVND (reference sequence). The CDR3 consists of 16 residues. Trimming at V came to 3 bases and at J to 4 bases, leaving 4 bases not matched to a gene. DNA for the CDR3: TGTGCCAGTAGTATGGGACTAGCGGGGGGCATTTACGAGCAGTACTTC. This codes for CASSMGLAGGIYEQYF.

V and J are TRBV7-2 and TRBJ1-1; the match to TRBD1 covers 12 bases. CDR3 length: 15 residues. Germline V CDR1 and CDR2: SGHTA, FQGNSA. The trim removed 6 bases at V and 3 bases at J, leaving 5 bases unmatched. This CDR3 reads CASRHGDRGHTEAFF. The CDR3 DNA reads TGTGCCAGCAGACACGGGGACAGGGGGCACACTGAAGCTTTCTTT.

V usage is TRBV19 and J usage is TRBJ1-6, with 8 positions matching TRBD1. Germline V lookup: CDR1 LNHDA, CDR2 SQIVND (reference sequence). After removal of 5 bases from V and 10 bases from J, the junction contained 7 bases not matched to a gene. The CDR3 totals 14 residues. The CDR3: CASSGTGGRSPLHF. CDR3 DNA sequence: TGTGCCAGTAGTGGAACAGGGGGTCGGTCACCCCTCCACTTT.

This clone has a single count. The chain employs TRBV11-2 and TRBJ2-7; D tentatively reads TRBD1 or TRBD2 (5 bases each). V dropped 3 bases and J dropped 7 bases, with 16 bases sitting between them. The length of the CDR3 is 14 residues. The germline V gene has CDR1 SGHAT and CDR2 FQNNGV. CDR3 nucleotides: TGTGCCAGCAGCTTTGACTGGGGCGAGGGTGAGCAGTACTTC. Its protein is CASSFDWGEGEQYF. Full variable domain (outside the CDR3, taken from reference TRBV11-2 and TRBJ2-7): EAGVAQSPRYKIIEKRQSVAFWCNPISGHATLYWYQQILGQGPKLLIQFQNNGVVDDSQLPKDRFSAERLKGVDSTLKIQPAKLEDSAVYLCASSFDWGEGEQYFGPGTRLTVT.

The V gene is TRBV12-5, the J gene TRBJ2-1, with 13 nucleotides matching TRBD2. V lost 5 bases and J lost 3; bases outside the gene matches: 13. This CDR3 has 19 amino acids. Germline V gene sequence: CDR1 LGHNT, CDR2 FRNRAP. The CDR3 DNA reads as TGTGCTAGTGGTCCGCGTACTAGCGGGAGGGTCGGCAGCTACAATGAGCAGTTCTTC. Translated: CASGPRTSGRVGSYNEQFF.

The chain combines TRBV19 with TRBJ1-2; 7 bases fit TRBD1. Germline lookup yields CDR1 LNHDA and CDR2 SQIVND (reference sequence). This CDR3 has 13 residues. The V segment lost 8 bases and the J segment 2 bases; nucleotides outside the gene matches: 5. The CDR3 loop is CASGDRVNYGYTF. DNA of the CDR3: TGTGCCAGTGGCGACAGGGTGAACTATGGCTACACCTTC.

V is TRBV7-8 and J is TRBJ1-1, with 11 positions matching TRBD1. This CDR3 comprises 14 residues. The V segment lost 5 bases and the J segment 11 bases; nucleotides outside the gene matches: 10. Germline CDR1 reads SGHVS; CDR2 reads FQNEAQ. CDR3 loop: CASSADRGRLWAFF. CDR3 in DNA: TGTGCCAGCAGCGCGGACAGGGGGCGGCTGTGGGCTTTCTTT.

This chain links TRBV2 with TRBJ1-3, with TRBD1 as a possible D gene (6 bases). The length of the CDR3 is 16 residues. Germline-derived CDR1 and CDR2 are SNHLY and FYNNEI. V dropped 4 bases and J dropped 4 bases, with 17 bases sitting between them. The DNA of the CDR3 is TGTGCCAGCAGTGGTACCCTCCAGGGGATGGGAAACACCATATATTTT. Translated: CASSGTLQGMGNTIYF.

This rearrangement joins TRBV6-5 to TRBJ1-6; D perhaps matches TRBD1 (6 bases). The V and J ends lost 5 bases and 7 bases respectively, with 9 bases between them. CDR3 length: 13 amino acids. The germline V gene has CDR1 MNHEY and CDR2 SVGAGI. CDR3 nucleotides: TGTGCCAGCAGTCGCGGACAGAATTCACCCCTCCACTTT. Translated: CASSRGQNSPLHF.

The chain couples TRBV6-1 to TRBJ2-5, with D perhaps TRBD1 or TRBD2 (5 bases each). The DNA matches TRBJ2-7 better at its end, which makes the J call doubtful. CDR1 is MNHNS and CDR2 is SASEGT in the germline V gene. The CDR3 consists of 14 residues. The CDR3 is CASSEAGTEYEQYF. The DNA of the CDR3 is TGTGCCAGCAGTGAAGCCGGGACGGAGTACGAGCAGTACTTC.

This clone was seen a single time. J is TRBJ2-5 and V is TRBV20-1; D is perhaps TRBD1 (6 bases). The CDR3 runs 11 residues. CDR1 DFQATT and CDR2 SNEGSKA come from the germline V gene (reference sequence). V was pared by 6 bases and J by 2 bases, with 7 bases between. The CDR3 nucleotides read TGCAGTGCCAGGGGTCAAGAGACCCAGTACTTC. Translation gives CSARGQETQYF.

This clone occurred once. The chain combines TRBV7-3 with TRBJ2-1; D gene ambiguous. CDR1 and CDR2 from the germline V gene are SGHTA and FQGTGA. The CDR3 sequence is 14 residues long. Trimming pared 5 bases from V and 4 bases from J, leaving 12 bases between. The CDR3: CASSPGTSYNEQFF. In DNA, the CDR3 is TGTGCCAGCAGCCCAGGTACGAGTTACAATGAGCAGTTCTTC.

The rearrangement joins TRBV2 to TRBJ1-1; 7 bases line up with TRBD1. With V trimmed by 8 bases and J by 1 base, 10 bases remained unmatched. This CDR3 contains 15 residues. CDR1 SNHLY and CDR2 FYNNEI come from the germline V gene. The CDR3 nucleotides are TGTGCCAGCCAGTGGGGTCGGGACAGGAACACTGAAGCTTTCTTT. Amino acid sequence: CASQWGRDRNTEAFF.

This chain uses TRBV18 with TRBJ2-7, with 9 bases matching TRBD1. Germline values: CDR1 KGHSH, CDR2 LQKENI. V shed 3 bases, J shed 1 base, and the junction held 4 bases outside the gene matches. This CDR3 spans 15 amino acids. CDR3 sequence reads: CASSPPGQGSYEQYF. In DNA form, the CDR3 reads TGTGCCAGCTCACCGCCGGGACAGGGATCCTACGAGCAGTACTTC.

CDR3: CASSLDLAGVNEQFF. As DNA, the CDR3 is TGTGCCAGCAGCTTGGACCTAGCGGGAGTGAATGAGCAGTTCTTC. The V call is TRBV5-4, the J call TRBJ2-1; TRBD2 matches at 10 bases. This CDR3 is built from 15 residues. V lost 0 bases and J lost 7; bases outside the gene matches: 4. Germline V CDR1 and CDR2: SGHNT, YYREEE (reference sequence).